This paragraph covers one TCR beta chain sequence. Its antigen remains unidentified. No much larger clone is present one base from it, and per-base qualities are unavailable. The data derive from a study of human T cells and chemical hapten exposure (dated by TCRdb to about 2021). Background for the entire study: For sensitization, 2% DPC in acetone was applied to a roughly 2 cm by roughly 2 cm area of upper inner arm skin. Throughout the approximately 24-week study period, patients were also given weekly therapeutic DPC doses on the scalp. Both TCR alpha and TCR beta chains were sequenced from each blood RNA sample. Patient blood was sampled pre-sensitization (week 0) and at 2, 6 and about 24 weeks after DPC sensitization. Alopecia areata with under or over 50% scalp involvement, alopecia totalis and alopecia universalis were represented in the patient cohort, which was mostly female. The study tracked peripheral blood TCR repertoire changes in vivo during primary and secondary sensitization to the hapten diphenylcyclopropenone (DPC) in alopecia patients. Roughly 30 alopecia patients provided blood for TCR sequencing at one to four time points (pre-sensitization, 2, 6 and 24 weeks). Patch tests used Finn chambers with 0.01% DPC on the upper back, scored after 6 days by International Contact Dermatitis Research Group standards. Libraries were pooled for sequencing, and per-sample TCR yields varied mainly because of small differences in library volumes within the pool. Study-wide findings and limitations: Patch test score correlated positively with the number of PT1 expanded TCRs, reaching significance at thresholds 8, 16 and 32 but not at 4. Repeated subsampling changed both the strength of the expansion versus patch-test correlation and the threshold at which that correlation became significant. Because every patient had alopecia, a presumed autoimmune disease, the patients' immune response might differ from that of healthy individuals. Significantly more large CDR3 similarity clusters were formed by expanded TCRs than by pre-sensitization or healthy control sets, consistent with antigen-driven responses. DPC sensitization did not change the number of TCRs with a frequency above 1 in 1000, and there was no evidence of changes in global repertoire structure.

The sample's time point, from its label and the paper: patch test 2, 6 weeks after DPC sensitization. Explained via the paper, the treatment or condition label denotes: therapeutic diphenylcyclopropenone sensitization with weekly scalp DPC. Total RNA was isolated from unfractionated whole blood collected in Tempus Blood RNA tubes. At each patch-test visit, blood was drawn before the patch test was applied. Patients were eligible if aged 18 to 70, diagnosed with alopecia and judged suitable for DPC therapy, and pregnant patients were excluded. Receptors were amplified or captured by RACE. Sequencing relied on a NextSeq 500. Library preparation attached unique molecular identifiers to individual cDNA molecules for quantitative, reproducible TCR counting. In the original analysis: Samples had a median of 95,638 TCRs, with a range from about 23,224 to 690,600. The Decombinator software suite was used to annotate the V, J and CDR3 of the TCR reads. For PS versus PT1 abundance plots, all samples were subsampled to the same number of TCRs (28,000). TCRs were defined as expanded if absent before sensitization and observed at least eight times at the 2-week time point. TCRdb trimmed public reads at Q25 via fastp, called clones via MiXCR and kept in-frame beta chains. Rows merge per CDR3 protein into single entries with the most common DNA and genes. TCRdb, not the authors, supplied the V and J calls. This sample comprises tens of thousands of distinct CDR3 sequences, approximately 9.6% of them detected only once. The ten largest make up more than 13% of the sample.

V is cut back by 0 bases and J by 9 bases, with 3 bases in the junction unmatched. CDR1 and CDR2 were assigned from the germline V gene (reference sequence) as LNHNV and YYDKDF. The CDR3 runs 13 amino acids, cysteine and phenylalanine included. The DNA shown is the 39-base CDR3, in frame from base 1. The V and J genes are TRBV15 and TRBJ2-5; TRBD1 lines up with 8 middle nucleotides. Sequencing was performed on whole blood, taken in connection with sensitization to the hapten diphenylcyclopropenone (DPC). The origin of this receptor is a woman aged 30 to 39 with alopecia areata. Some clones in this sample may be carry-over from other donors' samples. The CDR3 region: CATSRDSQGAQYF. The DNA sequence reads TGTGCCACCAGCAGAGATTCACAGGGGGCCCAGTACTTC.